A single sample is the source of the 30 T cell receptor beta chains below, sequenced in a study of blood T cell repertoires in COVID-19. The method was immunoSEQ multiplex PCR; TCRdb's version includes in-frame clones alone and lacks a portion of them. This table has some 200,000 clones, 70% to 90% appearing once. Sequenced: peripheral blood. All receptors derive from a woman under 30 who had recovered from COVID-19.

This rearrangement joins TRBV4-2 to TRBJ1-1; 7 bases agree with TRBD1. Trimming removed 3 bases from V and 8 bases from J; junction bases left unmatched: 15. The V gene's germline CDR1 is LGHNA and CDR2 YNFKEQ. The CDR3 has 16 amino acids. In DNA form, the CDR3 reads TGTGCCAGCAGCCAGACAGGGTTAACCGCTACAAGGGAAGCTTTCTTT. Amino acids: CASSQTGLTATREAFF.

The rearrangement links TRBV4-2 to TRBJ2-5; TRBD1 might be the D (5 bases). Germline values: CDR1 LGHNA, CDR2 YNFKEQ. With 4 bases removed from V and 10 bases from J, the gap between germline ends came to 10 bases. The CDR3 is 11 amino acids. CDR3 bases: TGTGCCAGCAGCCTCTCAGGGCACCAGTACTTC. This translates into CASSLSGHQYF.

CDR3 DNA sequence: TGTGCCTGGAAAGCCCTAGCGGGAGATGTTGGCAATGAGCAGTTCTTC. Protein sequence: CAWKALAGDVGNEQFF. The rearrangement uses TRBV30 and TRBJ2-1; 10 bases match TRBD2. The CDR3 is made up of 16 amino acids. In germline, CDR1 is GTSNPN, CDR2 SVGIG (reference sequence). The ends lost 4 bases at V and 6 bases at J; junction bases unmatched: 12.

This chain uses TRBV7-2 with TRBJ2-7; 14 bases are a match to TRBD2. CDR3 size: 16 residues. Germline CDR1 reads SGHTA; CDR2 reads FQGNSA. The trim removed 3 bases at V and 7 bases at J, leaving 8 bases unmatched. This chain's CDR3 is CASSFSGLAGGGEQYF. The DNA of the CDR3 is TGTGCCAGCAGCTTTTCCGGACTAGCGGGAGGAGGGGAGCAGTACTTC.

The V gene is TRBV11-3, the J gene TRBJ2-1, with TRBD2 identical over 12 bases. The trim removed 5 bases at V and 4 bases at J, leaving 9 bases unmatched. Germline loops: CDR1 SGHNT, CDR2 YENEEA. The CDR3 is 17 residues long. For the CDR3, the DNA is TGTGCCAGCAGCCTATGGACTAGCGGGGCTCCTTACAATGAGCAGTTCTTC. Protein product: CASSLWTSGAPYNEQFF.

The chain uses TRBV25-1 and TRBJ1-5; TRBD1 is a possible D gene (5 bases). The V gene lost 4 bases and the J gene lost 9 bases, with 22 bases spanning the gap. Germline V gives CDR1 MGHDK, CDR2 SYGVNS. CDR3 length: 16 residues. In DNA form, the CDR3 reads TGTGCCAGCAGTGGAGGAGGCGAGGAGGGGTTCGGGCCCCAGCATTTT. Translated: CASSGGGEEGFGPQHF.

The chain combines TRBV11-1 with TRBJ2-1, with a tentative D call TRBD2 (6 bases). This CDR3 has 16 residues. Germline V gene data show CDR1 as SGHAT and CDR2 as FQDESV (reference sequence). The germline V and J ends were trimmed by 5 bases and 1 base, with 15 bases remaining between them. As DNA, the CDR3 is TGTGCCAGCAGCCTGCGAGTAGCGGATTCCTACAATGAGCAGTTCTTC. As protein: CASSLRVADSYNEQFF.

The chain uses TRBV27 and TRBJ1-1, with 8 bases identical to TRBD1. CDR3 length: 13 amino acids. Germline V gives CDR1 MNHEY, CDR2 SMNVEV (reference sequence). V trimming: 7 bases; J trimming: 3 bases; junction bases outside the gene matches: 4. CDR3 region: CASKIQGDTEAFF. For the CDR3, the DNA is TGTGCCAGCAAGATACAGGGGGACACTGAAGCTTTCTTT.

The chain couples TRBV19 to TRBJ1-2, with 7 nucleotides matching TRBD1. CDR3 length: 14 residues. V shed 6 bases, J shed 4 bases, and the junction held 8 bases outside the gene matches. The germline V gene has CDR1 LNHDA and CDR2 SQIVND (reference sequence). The CDR3 DNA reads as TGTGCCAGTAGCCTAATTGGACAGGCCTATGGCTACACCTTC. This translates into CASSLIGQAYGYTF.

The chain links TRBV13 to TRBJ2-1, with 8 bases that match TRBD1. Germline V gives CDR1 PRHDT, CDR2 FYEKMQ (reference sequence). V lost 5 bases to trimming and J lost 10 bases; unmatched junction nucleotides: 19. The CDR3 consists of 17 residues. The CDR3 sequence is CASSPGGNGRGVWEQFF. The DNA of the CDR3 is TGTGCCAGCAGCCCAGGGGGCAACGGGAGAGGCGTGTGGGAGCAGTTCTTC.

The J gene is TRBJ2-7, the V gene TRBV6-5, with TRBD1 identical over 7 bases. Germline trimming cut 4 bases from V and 3 bases from J; bases unmatched to any gene: 3. The CDR3 has 13 amino acids. Germline V gene sequence: CDR1 MNHEY, CDR2 SVGAGI. The CDR3 sequence is CASSLDRVYEQYF. The CDR3 DNA sequence: TGTGCCAGCAGTTTAGACAGGGTCTACGAGCAGTACTTC.

This rearrangement joins TRBV7-9 to TRBJ1-2, with a possible D match to TRBD1 (5 bases). Trimming pared 5 bases from V and 8 bases from J, leaving 15 bases between. The length of the CDR3 is 13 residues. Germline V gives CDR1 SEHNR, CDR2 FQNEAQ (reference sequence). The CDR3 nucleotides are TGTGCCAGCAGCGACCAGGGTTTACGGGGCTACACCTTC. Translation gives CASSDQGLRGYTF.

This chain uses TRBV6-5 with TRBJ2-7; maybe TRBD2 (6 bases). Trimming shortened V by 9 bases and J by 4 bases, and 19 bases separated the two germline ends. The CDR3 totals 14 residues. Germline CDR1 is MNHEY and CDR2 is SVGAGI. The CDR3 reads CASTSLGGDYEQYF. CDR3 bases: TGTGCCAGTACCTCTTTGGGAGGAGATTACGAGCAGTACTTC.

V usage is TRBV9 and J usage is TRBJ1-5, with D possibly being TRBD1 (6 bases). V was pared by 4 bases and J by 7 bases, with 15 bases between. CDR1 is SGDLS, CDR2 YYNGEE, per germline. This CDR3 has 14 amino acids. DNA of the CDR3: TGTGCCAGCAGCAGAGGGGGGGGGCACCAGCCCCAGCATTTT. Its protein is CASSRGGGHQPQHF.

The gene calls are TRBV13 and TRBJ2-5; D possibly corresponds to TRBD1 (6 bases). The CDR3 is 13 amino acids. With 4 bases removed from V and 5 bases from J, the gap between germline ends came to 11 bases. CDR1 and CDR2 from the germline V gene are PRHDT and FYEKMQ (reference sequence). CDR3 DNA: TGTGCCAGCAGCTCCTGGGGGCACGAGACCCAGTACTTC. Its protein product is CASSSWGHETQYF.

The chain employs TRBV21-1 and TRBJ2-5; the D call TRBD1 from the table was never checked on the DNA. TRBV21-1 is assigned pseudogene status. CDR3 length: 15 amino acids. The CDR3 here is CASSNLQAPQETQYF. The DNA for the CDR3 is TGTGCCAGCAGCAATCTGCAGGCTCCACAAGAGACCCAGTACTTC.

This chain uses TRBV5-4 with TRBJ2-5; TRBD2 agrees at 11 bases. Germline trimming cut 5 bases from V and 1 base from J; bases unmatched to any gene: 13. Germline CDR1 SGHNT, CDR2 YYREEE (reference sequence). The CDR3 covers 18 residues. CDR3 in amino acids: CASRMTSGTWGSQETQYF. Written as DNA, the CDR3 is TGTGCCAGCAGAATGACTAGCGGGACCTGGGGGTCCCAAGAGACCCAGTACTTC.

This clone has more than one count but fewer than ten. The chain uses TRBV18 and TRBJ2-7, with 8 bases fitting TRBD1. V was pared by 4 bases and J by 3 bases, with 11 bases of the junction left unmatched. The V gene's germline CDR1 is KGHSH and CDR2 LQKENI. The CDR3 consists of 16 residues. CDR3: CASSRNPGGLGYEQYF. CDR3 DNA: TGTGCCAGCTCACGTAACCCAGGGGGCTTGGGCTACGAGCAGTACTTC.

The J gene is TRBJ1-1, the V gene TRBV11-3; the match to TRBD1 covers 7 bases. The trim removed 2 bases at V and 4 bases at J, leaving 7 bases unmatched. The CDR3 loop spans 15 amino acids. Germline CDR1 SGHNT, CDR2 YENEEA. CDR3 nucleotide sequence: TGTGCCAGCAGCTTACGGGGTGCAGGGGGCACTGAAGCTTTCTTT. Amino acid sequence: CASSLRGAGGTEAFF.

The gene calls are TRBV4-2 and TRBJ1-5; D is perhaps TRBD1 (5 bases). The V end was cut by 0 bases, the J end by 4 bases, with 10 bases between. CDR3 length: 15 amino acids. The germline V gene encodes CDR1 LGHNA and CDR2 YNFKEQ. The CDR3 loop reads CASSQDGAGNQPQHF. The DNA for the CDR3 is TGTGCCAGCAGCCAAGATGGGGCAGGGAATCAGCCCCAGCATTTT.

V is TRBV5-6 and J is TRBJ1-2; D is unclear. CDR3 length: 13 amino acids. Germline CDR1 SGHDT, CDR2 YYEEEE. Trimming took 5 bases from V and 4 from J, leaving 12 bases between them. In DNA form, the CDR3 reads TGTGCCAGCAGGTTTCGGGGAAGCTATGGCTACACCTTC. Translating gives CASRFRGSYGYTF.

This clone was counted only a few times. The DNA of the CDR3 is TGTGCCAGCAGCTCGGCGTACAGTAATTCACCCCTCCACTTT. It encodes CASSSAYSNSPLHF. The V gene is TRBV7-3, the J gene TRBJ1-6; no definite D call. The CDR3 is 14 amino acids. Germline CDR1 and CDR2: SGHTA and FQGTGA. Trimming stripped 4 bases from V and 6 bases from J, with 10 bases between. The variable domain in full, completed from reference TRBV7-3 and TRBJ1-6, reads GAGVSQTPSNKVTEKGKYVELRCDPISGHTALYWYRQSLGQGPEFLIYFQGTGAADDSGLPNDRFFAVRPEGSVSTLKIQRTERGDSAVYLCASSSAYSNSPLHFGNGTRLTVT.

The chain joins TRBV25-1 to TRBJ2-1; D is unclear. The germline V gene has CDR1 MGHDK and CDR2 SYGVNS. The CDR3 extends over 11 amino acids. The V and J ends lost 3 bases and 7 bases respectively, with 4 bases between them. In nucleotides, the CDR3 is TGTGCCAGCAGTGATCGGAATGAGCAGTTCTTC. Translated, it gives CASSDRNEQFF. Together with reference TRBV25-1 and TRBJ2-1, the CDR3 gives the full variable domain: EADIYQTPRYLVIGTGKKITLECSQTMGHDKMYWYQQDPGMELHLIHYSYGVNSTEKGDLSSESTVSRIRTEHFPLTLESARPSHTSQYLCASSDRNEQFFGPGTRLTVL.

This clone has more than one count but fewer than ten. The V gene is TRBV18, the J gene TRBJ1-5; TRBD1 matches 7 bases. The CDR3 spans 15 residues. Trimming at V came to 1 base and at J to 1 base, leaving 1 base not matched to a gene. CDR1 is KGHSH, CDR2 LQKENI, per germline. CDR3 coding DNA: TGTGCCAGCTCACCACAGGGGGCGAGCAATCAGCCCCAGCATTTT. This sequence encodes CASSPQGASNQPQHF. The full variable domain, its missing parts supplied by reference TRBV18 and TRBJ1-5, is NAGVMQNPRHLVRRRGQEARLRCSPMKGHSHVYWYRQLPEEGLKFMVYLQKENIIDESGMPKERFSAEFPKEGPSILRIQQVVRGDSAAYFCASSPQGASNQPQHFGDGTRLSIL.

The V call is TRBV21-1, the J call TRBJ1-5; the table's TRBD1 call for D was not verified on the DNA. TRBV21-1 is reported as a pseudogene. The CDR3 runs to 15 residues. The CDR3 loop is CASSKVQGRWQPQHF. The CDR3 bases are TGTGCCAGCAGCAAAGTTCAGGGTAGATGGCAGCCCCAGCATTTT.

The rearrangement joins TRBV5-1 to TRBJ2-7; 8 nucleotides align to TRBD1. CDR3 length: 14 residues. The ends lost 3 bases at V and 5 bases at J; junction bases unmatched: 7. Germline-derived CDR1 and CDR2 are SGHRS and YFSETQ. The CDR3 spells CASSWNGQGDEQYF. CDR3 in DNA: TGCGCCAGCAGCTGGAACGGACAGGGTGACGAGCAGTACTTC. Complete variable domain (other parts from reference TRBV5-1 and TRBJ2-7): KAGVTQTPRYLIKTRGQQVTLSCSPISGHRSVSWYQQTPGQGLQFLFEYFSETQRNKGNFPGRFSGRQFSNSRSEMNVSTLELGDSALYLCASSWNGQGDEQYFGPGTRLTVT.

V usage is TRBV6-2 or TRBV6-3 and J usage is TRBJ2-4, with TRBD2 identical over 12 bases. The CDR3 loop spans 16 amino acids. The junction had 4 bases not matched to a gene; V was cut back by 4 bases and J by 3 bases. Germline V gene sequence: CDR1 MNHEY, CDR2 SVGEGT. The chain's CDR3 is CASSWTSGVRKNIQYF. In nucleotides, the CDR3 is TGTGCCAGCAGTTGGACTAGCGGGGTGCGCAAAAACATTCAGTACTTC.

V is TRBV4-1 and J is TRBJ2-3; 11 bases are a match to TRBD2. The V and J ends lost 5 bases and 0 bases, in that order; junction bases with no gene match: 7. Germline V CDR1 and CDR2: MGHRA, YSYEKL. This CDR3 contains 17 residues. DNA for the CDR3: TGCGCCAGCAGCTCGATAGCGGGAGGGCCTAGCACAGATACGCAGTATTTT. Its protein product is CASSSIAGGPSTDTQYF.

The chain carries TRBV29-1 and TRBJ1-2; D may be TRBD1 (5 bases). The CDR3 sequence is 13 residues long. V was pared by 4 bases and J by 3 bases, with 12 bases between. The germline V gene encodes CDR1 SQVTM and CDR2 ANQGSEA. The CDR3 loop reads CSVARDGDYGYTF. CDR3 bases: TGCAGCGTTGCCAGGGATGGGGACTATGGCTACACCTTC. The full variable domain, completed using reference TRBV29-1 and TRBJ1-2, is SAVISQKPSRDICQRGTSLTIQCQVDSQVTMMFWYRQQPGQSLTLIATANQGSEATYESGFVIDKFPISRPNLTFSTLTVSNMSPEDSSIYLCSVARDGDYGYTFGSGTRLTVV.

The V and J genes are TRBV24-1 and TRBJ2-3; TRBD1 might be the D (5 bases). The CDR3 totals 14 residues. Germline CDR1 reads KGHDR; CDR2 reads SFDVKD. V lost 5 bases and J lost 0, with 8 bases in between. CDR3 nucleotides: TGTGCCACCAGTGGGACACTTAGCACAGATACGCAGTATTTT. It encodes CATSGTLSTDTQYF.